The T cell receptor beta chain under discussion was sequenced for a study of blood T cell repertoires in COVID-19. In the study overall: Italy, Spain and the United States were the sources of the convalescent and acute COVID-19 samples. In each case, the material was cDNA or gDNA derived from T cells, B-cell-depleted T cells, or PBMCs.

Libraries were prepared by immunoSEQ multiplex PCR; TCRdb keeps only in-frame clonotypes and omits some of them. This sample has roughly 250,000 clones; about 85% occur once, and the top ten carry 0.75% to 0.95%. The length of the CDR3 is 15 residues. Germline lookup yields CDR1 MNHNY and CDR2 SVGAGI (reference sequence). Trimming shortened V by 0 bases and J by 1 base, and 9 bases separated the two germline ends. The Seattle patients, enrolled during active infection, were followed longitudinally. Input material: peripheral blood. The TCR sequence derives from a human donor with COVID-19, enrolled during active disease. The donor label of this sample is uncertain. The V call is TRBV6-6, the J call TRBJ1-2, with D possibly being TRBD1 (6 bases). CDR3 in DNA: TGTGCCAGCAGTTACTCGGCAGGGGATAACTATGGCTACACCTTC. Amino acid sequence: CASSYSAGDNYGYTF.